The entry that follows covers one TCR beta chain sequence. Its target is unknown. CD45RO negativity and positive selection for CCR7 defined naive CD8 cells, a population that excluded terminally differentiated effector memory CD45RA+ cells. Sorted-subset replicate PCR reactions were performed with around 200 ng DNA, corresponding to tens of thousands of T cell genomes. TCRdb's copy holds only in-frame clones and misses some; the assay was immunoSEQ multiplex PCR. The data show roughly 1,800,000 clones, with approximately 94% seen just once and 1.2% held by the top ten. The V end lost 4 bases, the J end lost 5 bases, and 18 bases lay between the germline ends. CDR1 and CDR2 from the germline V gene are LGHNA and YSLEER. The CDR3 is made up of 16 amino acids. This entry is derived from a study of shared clonotypes between healthy human individuals. Notes on the study in general: It was expected that sequencing depth would affect clonotype sharing among donors.

The source material was naive CD8+ T cells sorted from blood. The rearrangement uses TRBV4-3 and TRBJ2-1; a weak D match, TRBD2 (6 bases). The receptor was isolated from a man aged 18 to 30 in good health. The CDR3 bases are TGCGCCAGCAGCCTCGCGACCGGGACTGGGAACAATGAGCAGTTCTTC. Protein sequence: CASSLATGTGNNEQFF.